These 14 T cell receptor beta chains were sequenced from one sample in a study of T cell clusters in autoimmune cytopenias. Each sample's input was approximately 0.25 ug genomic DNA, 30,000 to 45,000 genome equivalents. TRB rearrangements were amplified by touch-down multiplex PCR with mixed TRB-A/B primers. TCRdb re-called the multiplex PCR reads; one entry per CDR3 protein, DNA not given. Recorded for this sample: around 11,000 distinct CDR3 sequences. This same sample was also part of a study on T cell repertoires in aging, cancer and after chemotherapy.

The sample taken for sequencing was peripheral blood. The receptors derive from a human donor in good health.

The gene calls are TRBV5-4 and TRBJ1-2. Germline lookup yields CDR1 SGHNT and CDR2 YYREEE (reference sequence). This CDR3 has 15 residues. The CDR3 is CASSSGRSPVYGYTF.

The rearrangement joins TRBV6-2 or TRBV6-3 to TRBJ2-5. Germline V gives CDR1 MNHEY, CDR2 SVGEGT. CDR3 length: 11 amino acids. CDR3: CASWNRGNQYF.

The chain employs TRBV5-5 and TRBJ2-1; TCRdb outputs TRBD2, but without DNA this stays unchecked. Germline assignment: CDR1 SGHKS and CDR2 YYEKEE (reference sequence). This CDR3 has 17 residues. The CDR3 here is CASSYGTSGSSYNEQFF.

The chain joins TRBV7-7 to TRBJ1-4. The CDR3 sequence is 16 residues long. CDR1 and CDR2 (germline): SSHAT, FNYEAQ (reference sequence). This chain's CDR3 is CASSLGVGDTNEKLFF.

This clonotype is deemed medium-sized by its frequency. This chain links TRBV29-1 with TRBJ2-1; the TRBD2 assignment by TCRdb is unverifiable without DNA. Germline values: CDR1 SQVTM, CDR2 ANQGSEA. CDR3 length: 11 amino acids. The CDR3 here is CSVRLYNEQFF.

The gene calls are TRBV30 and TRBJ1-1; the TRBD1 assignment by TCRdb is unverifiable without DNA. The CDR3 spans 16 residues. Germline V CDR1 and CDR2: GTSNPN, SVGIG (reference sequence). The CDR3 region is CAWRGRGFNEQTEAFF.

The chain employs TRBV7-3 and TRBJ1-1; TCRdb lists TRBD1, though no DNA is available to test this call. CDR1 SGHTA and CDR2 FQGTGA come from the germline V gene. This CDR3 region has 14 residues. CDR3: CASSLRGSGTEAFF.

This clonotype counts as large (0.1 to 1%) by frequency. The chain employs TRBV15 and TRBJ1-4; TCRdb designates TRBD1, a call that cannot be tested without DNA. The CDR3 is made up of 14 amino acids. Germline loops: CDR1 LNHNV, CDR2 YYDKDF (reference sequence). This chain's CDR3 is CATSMGQGEEGLFF.

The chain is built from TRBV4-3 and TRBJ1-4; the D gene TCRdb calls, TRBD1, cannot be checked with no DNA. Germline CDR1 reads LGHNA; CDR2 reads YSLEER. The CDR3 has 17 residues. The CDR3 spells CASSQDVPGQGLVKLFF.

The CDR3 spells CASSLDQLNTEAFF. V gene TRBV7-9 combines with J gene TRBJ1-1. This CDR3 is 14 amino acids long. The germline gives CDR1 SEHNR, CDR2 FQNEAQ (reference sequence). Drawing the rest from reference TRBV7-9 and TRBJ1-1, the complete variable domain is DTGVSQNPRHKITKRGQNVTFRCDPISEHNRLYWYRQTLGQGPEFLTYFQNEAQLEKSRLLSDRFSAERPKGSFSTLEIQRTEQGDSAMYLCASSLDQLNTEAFFGQGTRLTVV.

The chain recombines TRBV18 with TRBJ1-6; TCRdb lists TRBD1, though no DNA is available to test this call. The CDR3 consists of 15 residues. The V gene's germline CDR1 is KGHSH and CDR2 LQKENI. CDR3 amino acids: CASSPLGTGGSPLHF.

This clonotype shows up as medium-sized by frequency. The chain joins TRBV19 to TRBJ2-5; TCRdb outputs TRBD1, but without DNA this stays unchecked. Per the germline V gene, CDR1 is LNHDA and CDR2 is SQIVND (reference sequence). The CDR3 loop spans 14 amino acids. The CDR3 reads CASSIAGTQETQYF.

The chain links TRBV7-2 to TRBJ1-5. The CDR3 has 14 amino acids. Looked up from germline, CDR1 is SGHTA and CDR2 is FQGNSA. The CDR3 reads CASSPYPSNQPQHF.

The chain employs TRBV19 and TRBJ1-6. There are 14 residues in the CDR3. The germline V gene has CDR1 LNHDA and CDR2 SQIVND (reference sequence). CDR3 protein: CASSITSYNSPLHF.